This TCR beta chain was observed in a study of cytomegalovirus exposure and HLA in healthy donors. Generated by immunoSEQ multiplex PCR, the TCRdb table keeps only in-frame clones and is missing some. The data contain a few hundred thousand clones, 86% of them singletons. Germline values: CDR1 SGHAT, CDR2 FQDESV (reference sequence). This CDR3 region has 16 residues. V shed 4 bases and J 8 bases; nucleotides not matched to a gene: 10. The sequence came from a woman younger than 35 in good health and CMV-seronegative. V and J are TRBV11-1 and TRBJ2-1; 11 positions match TRBD2. Material: PBMCs. CDR3 bases: TGTGCCAGCAGCTCCACACTAGCGGGAGTAGGCGATGAGCAGTTCTTC. This translates into CASSSTLAGVGDEQFF. The whole variable domain, filled in from reference TRBV11-1 and TRBJ2-1, reads EAEVAQSPRYKITEKSQAVAFWCDPISGHATLYWYRQILGQGPELLVQFQDESVVDDSQLPKDRFSAERLKGVDSTLKIQPAELGDSAMYLCASSSTLAGVGDEQFFGPGTRLTVL.